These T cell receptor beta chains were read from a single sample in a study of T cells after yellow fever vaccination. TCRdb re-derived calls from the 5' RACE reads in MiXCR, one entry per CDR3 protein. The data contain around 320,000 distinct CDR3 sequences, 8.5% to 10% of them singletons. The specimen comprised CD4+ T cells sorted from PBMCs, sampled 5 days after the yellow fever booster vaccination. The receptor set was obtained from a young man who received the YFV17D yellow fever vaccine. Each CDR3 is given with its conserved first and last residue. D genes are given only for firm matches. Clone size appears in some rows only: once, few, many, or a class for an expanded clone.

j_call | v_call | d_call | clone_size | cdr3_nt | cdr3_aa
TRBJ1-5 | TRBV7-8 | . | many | TGTGCCAGCAGCTTAGGTAGTGGTGAGCCCCAGCATTTT | CASSLGSGEPQHF
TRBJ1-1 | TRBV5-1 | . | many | TGCGCCAGCAGCTCGACGGGGAAAGCTTTCTTT | CASSSTGKAFF
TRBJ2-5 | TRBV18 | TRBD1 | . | TGTGCCAGCTCAGTTACGGGGACAGTCCAAGAGACCCAGTACTTC | CASSVTGTVQETQYF
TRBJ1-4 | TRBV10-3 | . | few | TGTGCCATCAGTGATCCGACAGCAACGGCTGAAAAACTGTTTTTT | CAISDPTATAEKLFF
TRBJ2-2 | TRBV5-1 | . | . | TGCGCCAGCAACCCTGGGAACAGTGGGAACACCGGGGAGCTGATTTTT | CASNPGNSGNTGELIF
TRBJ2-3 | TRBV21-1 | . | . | TGTGCCAGCAATCAAACAGATACGCAGTATTTT | CASNQTDTQYF
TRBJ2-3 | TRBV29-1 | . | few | TGCAGCGTTGATAGGGCCAGCACAGATACGCAGTATTTT | CSVDRASTDTQYF
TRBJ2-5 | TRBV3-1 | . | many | TGTGCCAGCAGCCACGAGTCGAGGACCCAGTACTTC | CASSHESRTQYF
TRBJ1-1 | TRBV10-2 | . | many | TGCGCCAGCAGTGACTACCAGGGGTGGACTGAAGCTTTCTTT | CASSDYQGWTEAFF
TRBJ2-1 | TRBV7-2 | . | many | TGTGCCAGCAGCTTTGTCAATGAGCAGTTCTTC | CASSFVNEQFF
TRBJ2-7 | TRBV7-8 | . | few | TGTGCCAGCAGCTTAGAGCTGGGAAACTACGAGCAGTACTTC | CASSLELGNYEQYF
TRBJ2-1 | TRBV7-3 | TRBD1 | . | TGTGCCAGCAGTTACAGACAGGGTCGGGGTGAGCAGTTCTTC | CASSYRQGRGEQFF
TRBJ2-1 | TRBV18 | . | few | TGTGCCAGCTCACGGCTGGGGGGCCAGCAGTTCTTC | CASSRLGGQQFF
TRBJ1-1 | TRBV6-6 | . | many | TGTGCCAGCACAAGACAGGCCTACACTGAAGCTTTCTTT | CASTRQAYTEAFF
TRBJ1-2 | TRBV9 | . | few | TGTGCCAGCAGCAGTCGACAGTACTATGGCTACACCTTC | CASSSRQYYGYTF
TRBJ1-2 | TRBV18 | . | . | TGTGCCAGCTCACCTTCGCCAGCCCAGGGTGGCTACACCTTC | CASSPSPAQGGYTF
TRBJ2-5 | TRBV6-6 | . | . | TGTGCCAGCAGTTACCGGAAGGGCTCGCTGTTAGAGACCCAGTACTTC | CASSYRKGSLLETQYF
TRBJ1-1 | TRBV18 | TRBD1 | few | TGTGCCAGCTCACGGGAGACAGGGCGAGGGGACACTGAAGCTTTCTTT | CASSRETGRGDTEAFF
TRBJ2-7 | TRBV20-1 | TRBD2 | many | TGCAGTGCCTGCTCCCTAGCGGATTCCTACGAGCAGTACTTC | CSACSLADSYEQYF
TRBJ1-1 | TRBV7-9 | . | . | TGTGCCAGCAGCCTCCAGACAGGTGTGAACACTGAAGCTTTCTTT | CASSLQTGVNTEAFF
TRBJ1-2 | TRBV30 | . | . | TGTGCCTGGAGTGTAGGAGGAGTAGTCTATGGCTACACCTTC | CAWSVGGVVYGYTF
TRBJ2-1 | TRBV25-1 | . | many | TGTGCCAGCAGTGATATTCAGGGATTCGAGAATGAGCAGTTCTTC | CASSDIQGFENEQFF
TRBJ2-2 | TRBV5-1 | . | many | TGCGCCAGCAGCCCAGGGAGTACGGACACCGGGGAGCTGTTTTTT | CASSPGSTDTGELFF
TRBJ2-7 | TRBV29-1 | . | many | TGCAGCGTTACAAAACCGGGACGCCGCCACGAGCAGTACTTC | CSVTKPGRRHEQYF
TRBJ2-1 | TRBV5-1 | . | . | TGCGCCAGCAGCTTGCGCAGGGCGGGCAATGAGCAGTTCTTC | CASSLRRAGNEQFF
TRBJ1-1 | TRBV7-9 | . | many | TGTGCCAGCAGCTTAGCGTTGGGGGGCCTCACTGAAGCTTTCTTT | CASSLALGGLTEAFF
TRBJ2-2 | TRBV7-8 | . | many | TGTGCCAGCACCTTGCGGAGGGTCGCCGGGGAGCTGTTTTTT | CASTLRRVAGELFF
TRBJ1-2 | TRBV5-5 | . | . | TGTGCCAGCAGCTTGTGGTCTCTACTGGGCTACACCTTC | CASSLWSLLGYTF
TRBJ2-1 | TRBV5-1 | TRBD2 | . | TGCGCCAGCAGTCAGCGGGGGGAAAGCTCCTACAATGAGCAGTTCTTC | CASSQRGESSYNEQFF
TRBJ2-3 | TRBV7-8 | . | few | TGTGCCAGCAGCTTTCGTGACCTAACAGATACGCAGTATTTT | CASSFRDLTDTQYF
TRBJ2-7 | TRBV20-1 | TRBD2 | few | TGCAGTGCTACGCATGAGCATCGGGGGGGCTTATACTTC | CSATHEHRGGLYF
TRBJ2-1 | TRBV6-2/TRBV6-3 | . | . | TGTGCCAGCTCCACGGGCGGGAACTATGAGCAGTTCTTC | CASSTGGNYEQFF
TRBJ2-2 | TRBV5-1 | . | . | TGCGCCAGCAGCTTTACGCAGGGTAGGCCCGGGGAGCTGTTTTTT | CASSFTQGRPGELFF
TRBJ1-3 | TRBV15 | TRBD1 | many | TGTGCCACCAGCGGACAGGGGTACTCTGGAAACACCATATATTTT | CATSGQGYSGNTIYF
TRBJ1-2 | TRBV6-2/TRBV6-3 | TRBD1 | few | TGTGCCAGCAGTTACCCAAACAGGGGCGCGTACTATGGCTACACCTTC | CASSYPNRGAYYGYTF
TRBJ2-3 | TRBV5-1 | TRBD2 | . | TGCGCCAGCAGCTTGGAAGCGGGGGGCACAGATACGCAGTATTTT | CASSLEAGGTDTQYF
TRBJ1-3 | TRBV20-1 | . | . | TGCAGTGCTAGAACAGCCGCTGGAAACACCATATATTTT | CSARTAAGNTIYF
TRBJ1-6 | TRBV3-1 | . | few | TGTGCCAGCAGCGAGGGAGGGTATAATTCACCCCTCCACTTT | CASSEGGYNSPLHF
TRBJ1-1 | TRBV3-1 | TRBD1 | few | TGTGCCAGCAGAACGCGGACAGGGGGGACCACTGAAGCTTTCTTT | CASRTRTGGTTEAFF
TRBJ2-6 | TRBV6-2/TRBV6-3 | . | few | TGTGCCAGCAGTTGGGCGGGCCCCAGCTCTGGGGCCAACGTCCTGACTTTC | CASSWAGPSSGANVLTF
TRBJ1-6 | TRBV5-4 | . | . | TGTGCCAGCAGCTCCGGGACAATGGATTCACCCCTCCACTTT | CASSSGTMDSPLHF
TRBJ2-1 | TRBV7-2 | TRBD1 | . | TGTGCCAGCAGCGGGACAGTGTTTTACAATGAGCAGTTCTTC | CASSGTVFYNEQFF
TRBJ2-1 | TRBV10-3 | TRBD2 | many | TGTGCCACGGGACTAGCCGAAGACAATGAGCAGTTCTTC | CATGLAEDNEQFF
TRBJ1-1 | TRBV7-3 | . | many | TGTGCCAGCAGCCGTCAGAGCGGGAACACTGAAGCTTTCTTT | CASSRQSGNTEAFF
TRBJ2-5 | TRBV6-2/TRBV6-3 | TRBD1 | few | TGTGCCAGCACCCTTTGGACAGGGGGCCAAGAGACCCAGTACTTC | CASTLWTGGQETQYF
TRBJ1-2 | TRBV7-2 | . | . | TGTGCCAGCAGCCCCCGTCGGTCCATGGATGGCTACACCTTC | CASSPRRSMDGYTF
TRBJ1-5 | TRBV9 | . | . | TGTGCCAGCAGCGTAGACGGTTATCAGCCCCAGCATTTT | CASSVDGYQPQHF
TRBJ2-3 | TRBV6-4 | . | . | TGTGCCAGCAGTGACTCAATAAGCGGTTCAGATACGCAGTATTTT | CASSDSISGSDTQYF
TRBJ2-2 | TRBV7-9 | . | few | TGTGCCAGCACCCCCGTCACCGGGGAGCTGTTTTTT | CASTPVTGELFF
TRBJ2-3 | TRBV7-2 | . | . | TGTGCCAGCAGCTTAGATGTCAGGGAGGCGCAGTATTTT | CASSLDVREAQYF